This entry lists 26 T cell receptor beta chains sequenced from one sample in a study of shared clonotypes between healthy human individuals. Profiling relied on immunoSEQ multiplex PCR, and the TCRdb table lists in-frame clones only, not all of them. The sample includes some 980,000 clones, 70% to 85% seen only once; the top ten take approximately 1.5%. Input material: memory CD4+ T cells sorted from blood. Subset described: CD45RA-negative fraction. These receptors all stem from a man aged 18 to 35 in good health.

This clone was found once. The chain joins TRBV7-2 to TRBJ2-2, with unresolved D. Germline lookup yields CDR1 SGHTA and CDR2 FQGNSA. The CDR3 sequence is 14 residues long. V was clipped by 4 bases and J by 8 bases, with 14 bases between them. CDR3 region: CASSSSPEKGELFF. CDR3 coding DNA: TGTGCCAGCAGCTCGAGCCCCGAAAAAGGGGAGCTGTTTTTT.

Comment on this clone: Other nucleotide sequences in the sample specify the same CDR3. The J gene is TRBJ1-1, the V gene TRBV9, with D hard to call. There are 14 residues in the CDR3. The germline V and J ends were trimmed by 0 bases and 1 base, with 7 bases remaining between them. Germline-derived CDR1 and CDR2 are SGDLS and YYNGEE. The CDR3 loop is CASSVAQGNTEAFF. The CDR3 DNA is TGTGCCAGCAGCGTAGCTCAAGGGAACACTGAAGCTTTCTTT.

V gene TRBV5-1 combines with J gene TRBJ1-1, with D perhaps matching TRBD1 (6 bases). Between the trimmed V and J ends, which lost 0 bases and 7 bases, there was a span of 10 bases. This CDR3 is 13 amino acids long. Per germline, CDR1 SGHRS and CDR2 YFSETQ. The CDR3 DNA reads as TGCGCCAGCAGCTTGGAAGGGACATATGAAGCTTTCTTT. Protein sequence: CASSLEGTYEAFF.

The V gene is TRBV14, the J gene TRBJ2-5; a weak D match, TRBD1 (6 bases). Deletions cut 4 bases from V and 12 bases from J, with 18 bases between. This CDR3 has 13 residues. In germline, CDR1 is SGHDN, CDR2 FVKESK. The CDR3 DNA follows: TGTGCCAGCAGCCCCGGCTTAGGGGGAAAGGAGTACTTC. Its protein is CASSPGLGGKEYF. Using reference TRBV14 and TRBJ2-5 for the parts outside the CDR3, the full variable domain is EAGVTQFPSHSVIEKGQTVTLRCDPISGHDNLYWYRRVMGKEIKFLLHFVKESKQDESGMPNNRFLAERTGGTYSTLKVQPAELEDSGVYFCASSPGLGGKEYFGPGTRLLVL.

A word on this clone: Other DNA sequences in this specimen translate into the identical CDR3. V usage is TRBV11-3 and J usage is TRBJ2-6; 7 bases map to TRBD2. J gave up 0 bases and V 1 base, and 0 bases lay outside the gene matches. The V gene's germline CDR1 is SGHNT and CDR2 YENEEA. The length of the CDR3 is 16 residues. The CDR3 DNA sequence: TGTGCCAGCAGCTTAGCGGGGGGCTCTGGGGCCAACGTCCTGACTTTC. Translated, it gives CASSLAGGSGANVLTF.

V usage is TRBV18 and J usage is TRBJ2-4; TRBD1 aligns across 10 bases. After removal of 3 bases from V and 1 base from J, the junction contained 0 bases not matched to a gene. This CDR3 spans 15 amino acids. Per germline, CDR1 KGHSH and CDR2 LQKENI. CDR3 protein: CASSPGQGAKNIQYF. Here the CDR3 DNA reads TGTGCCAGCTCACCGGGACAGGGGGCCAAAAACATTCAGTACTTC.

On this clone: Other DNA variants within this sample encode the same CDR3. V usage is TRBV11-2 and J usage is TRBJ2-7, with TRBD2 identical over 7 bases. CDR1 and CDR2 (germline): SGHAT, FQNNGV. The CDR3 loop spans 15 amino acids. Trimming removed 5 bases from V and 3 bases from J; junction bases left unmatched: 10. In nucleotides, the CDR3 is TGTGCCAGCAGCCTGGAGCGGGGTGGGTACTACGAGCAGTACTTC. Translating it yields CASSLERGGYYEQYF. The entire variable domain, with the rest obtained from reference TRBV11-2 and TRBJ2-7, is as follows: EAGVAQSPRYKIIEKRQSVAFWCNPISGHATLYWYQQILGQGPKLLIQFQNNGVVDDSQLPKDRFSAERLKGVDSTLKIQPAKLEDSAVYLCASSLERGGYYEQYFGPGTRLTVT.

A single count supports this clone. Other nucleotide sequences in the sample specify the same CDR3. The rearrangement joins TRBV6-1 to TRBJ2-4; TRBD2 is a possible D gene (6 bases). The CDR3 has 14 residues. The V and J ends lost 3 bases and 0 bases respectively, with 6 bases between them. Germline lookup yields CDR1 MNHNS and CDR2 SASEGT. CDR3 bases: TGTGCCAGCAGTGAGGGACTAGCCAAAAACATTCAGTACTTC. Its protein is CASSEGLAKNIQYF.

The rearrangement uses TRBV18 and TRBJ1-1; no definite D call. The germline CDR1 and CDR2 sequences are KGHSH and LQKENI. V was trimmed by 6 bases and J by 0 bases, leaving 5 bases between them. The CDR3 spans 12 residues. The CDR3 loop is CASSQLNTEAFF. The CDR3, as DNA: TGTGCCAGCTCTCAGTTGAACACTGAAGCTTTCTTT.

The chain employs TRBV6-1 and TRBJ1-2; TRBD1 matches at 8 bases. Losses at the gene ends were 6 bases for V and 8 bases for J; bases not matched to a gene: 11. Germline assignment: CDR1 MNHNS and CDR2 SASEGT. The CDR3 runs to 14 residues. CDR3 in DNA: TGTGCCAGCAGCCTGGACAGGGCGTTGAGAGGCTACACCTTC. This translates into CASSLDRALRGYTF.

V and J are TRBV18 and TRBJ2-3; D call uncertain. The CDR3 length is 14 residues. Germline lookup yields CDR1 KGHSH and CDR2 LQKENI. V was shortened by 0 bases and J by 2 bases, with 6 bases between the two germline ends. CDR3 loop: CASSPPLVTDTQYF. The CDR3 nucleotides are TGTGCCAGCTCACCACCGTTAGTCACAGATACGCAGTATTTT.

The V gene is TRBV5-4, the J gene TRBJ2-5, with TRBD2 as a possible D gene (7 bases). This CDR3 has 13 residues. Germline lookup yields CDR1 SGHNT and CDR2 YYREEE (reference sequence). Trimming left V 4 bases short and J 5 bases short, with 12 bases between. Written as DNA, the CDR3 is TGTGCCAGCAGCCCGCGGGGGCTCGAGACCCAGTACTTC. Translated: CASSPRGLETQYF.

CDR3: CALRQGVQVETQYF. The CDR3 bases are TGTGCCTTACGACAGGGTGTGCAAGTGGAGACCCAGTACTTC. The chain recombines TRBV30 with TRBJ2-5, with 7 bases that match TRBD1. CDR3 size: 14 residues. The J segment lost 5 bases and the V segment lost 7 bases, leaving 13 bases of the junction unmatched. The germline gives CDR1 GTSNPN, CDR2 SVGIG (reference sequence).

This clone turned up a few times. The chain employs TRBV30 and TRBJ2-1, with D uncertain. CDR3 length: 13 amino acids. Germline loops: CDR1 GTSNPN, CDR2 SVGIG (reference sequence). The V end lost 2 bases, the J end lost 5 bases, and 10 bases lay between the germline ends. Here the CDR3 reads CAWSPAGHNEQFF. The CDR3 DNA is TGTGCCTGGAGTCCGGCCGGTCACAATGAGCAGTTCTTC.

The V call is TRBV11-1, the J call TRBJ2-1, with a weak D call TRBD1 (7 bases). In germline, CDR1 is SGHAT, CDR2 FQDESV (reference sequence). Trimming shortened V by 5 bases and J by 0 bases, and 17 bases separated the two germline ends. CDR3 length equals 17 residues. This CDR3 reads CASSLQGRRSSYNEQFF. CDR3 sequence (DNA): TGTGCCAGCAGCCTACAGGGGAGGCGTAGCTCCTACAATGAGCAGTTCTTC.

To note about this clone: A read error is possible here, since a much larger clone lies one base away. The rearrangement links TRBV7-8 to TRBJ1-1; no reliable D call. V lost 1 base and J 1 base, leaving 4 bases between the germline ends. The germline CDR1 and CDR2 sequences are SGHVS and FQNEAQ. The CDR3 totals 13 residues. CDR3 residues: CASSLDENTEAFF. CDR3 sequence (DNA): TGTGCCAGCAGCTTAGATGAGAACACTGAAGCTTTCTTT. The variable domain in full, completed from reference TRBV7-8 and TRBJ1-1, reads GAGVSQSPRYKVAKRGQDVALRCDPISGHVSLFWYQQALGQGPEFLTYFQNEAQLDKSGLPSDRFFAERPEGSVSTLKIQRTQQEDSAVYLCASSLDENTEAFFGQGTRLTVV.

CDR3 sequence: CASSPLGGNGYTF. In DNA form, the CDR3 reads TGTGCCAGCAGCCCACTCGGGGGGAATGGCTACACCTTC. The genes are TRBV11-2 and TRBJ1-2; tentatively, D is TRBD1 (5 bases). Germline V gene lookup returns CDR1 SGHAT and CDR2 FQNNGV. V gave up 5 bases and J gave up 6 bases, with 13 bases separating them. The CDR3 loop spans 13 amino acids.

The V gene is TRBV6-6, the J gene TRBJ2-7, with a tentative D call TRBD2 (6 bases). Germline CDR1 is MNHNY and CDR2 is SVGAGI (reference sequence). The CDR3 spans 14 residues. Trimming stripped 8 bases from V and 7 bases from J, with 21 bases between. CDR3 sequence: CASVGLPGLGEQYF. As DNA, the CDR3 is TGTGCCAGCGTCGGACTACCGGGGCTAGGGGAGCAGTACTTC.

This clone was seen only a few times. The chain uses TRBV5-1 and TRBJ1-4; 7 nucleotides align to TRBD1. CDR1 SGHRS and CDR2 YFSETQ come from the germline V gene. V was clipped by 8 bases and J by 8 bases; unmatched bases: 12. This CDR3 has 14 amino acids. This CDR3 is CASKPRQGGEKLFF. CDR3 DNA sequence: TGCGCCAGTAAACCCCGACAGGGAGGCGAAAAACTGTTTTTT.

In its sample, this clone was seen many times. The same CDR3 is also encoded by other DNA sequences in this sample. The chain is built from TRBV18 and TRBJ2-7, with 7 bases matching TRBD2. Unmatched junction bases numbered 10, after V lost 3 bases and J lost 5 bases. Germline CDR1 reads KGHSH; CDR2 reads LQKENI. The CDR3 totals 15 residues. The CDR3 loop reads CASSPMAGALNEQYF. In nucleotides, the CDR3 is TGTGCCAGCTCACCGATGGCGGGAGCCCTCAACGAGCAGTACTTC.

Note on this clone: The sample contains more than one DNA sequence encoding this CDR3. The rearrangement uses TRBV5-1 and TRBJ2-7; perhaps TRBD1 as D (6 bases). CDR1 is SGHRS and CDR2 is YFSETQ in the germline V gene. The germline V and J ends were trimmed by 4 bases and 0 bases, with 14 bases remaining between them. The CDR3 has 15 amino acids. CDR3 protein: CASSPRQASSYEQYF. Written as DNA, the CDR3 is TGCGCCAGCAGCCCAAGACAGGCGAGCTCCTACGAGCAGTACTTC.

The chain has TRBV28 and TRBJ2-3, with 8 nucleotides matching TRBD1. The V gene's germline CDR1 is MDHEN and CDR2 SYDVKM. The CDR3 covers 14 residues. The J segment lost 2 bases and the V segment lost 5 bases, leaving 3 bases of the junction unmatched. The CDR3 sequence is CASSDQGATDTQYF. In DNA, the CDR3 is TGTGCCAGCAGTGATCAGGGGGCCACAGATACGCAGTATTTT.

The genes are TRBV13 and TRBJ2-5, with D unclear. Germline lookup yields CDR1 PRHDT and CDR2 FYEKMQ (reference sequence). V lost 3 bases, J lost 4 bases, and 12 bases lay in between. The CDR3 length is 14 residues. The CDR3 DNA reads as TGTGCCAGCAGCTTTAGTGGCACCGCAGAGACCCAGTACTTC. Translation gives CASSFSGTAETQYF.

The chain combines TRBV28 with TRBJ1-3; D unresolved. The V gene's germline CDR1 is MDHEN and CDR2 SYDVKM. CDR3 length equals 11 residues. Here the CDR3 DNA reads TGTGAAAGTTCCAGTGGAAACACCATATATTTT. This encodes CESSSGNTIYF.

The chain carries TRBV5-8 and TRBJ2-5; TRBD2 is a possible D gene (6 bases). The CDR3 extends over 15 amino acids. V shed 0 bases and J shed 2 bases, with 11 bases lying between them. Germline CDR1 is SGHTS and CDR2 is YDEGEE. The CDR3 sequence: CASSLGGGKQETQYF. CDR3 nucleotides: TGTGCCAGCAGCTTGGGAGGCGGGAAACAAGAGACCCAGTACTTC.

The chain uses TRBV6-1 and TRBJ2-3; D gene unclear. Germline V gene data show CDR1 as MNHNS and CDR2 as SASEGT. V lost 6 bases and J lost 5, with 12 bases in between. This CDR3 contains 13 residues. The CDR3 region has the DNA TGTGCCAGCAGGTGGGCAAGTGTAGATACGCAGTATTTT. Its translation: CASRWASVDTQYF.